Described below is a single T cell receptor (beta chain) sequence and its context. Germline loops: CDR1 SGHDN, CDR2 FVKESK. The CDR3 totals 14 residues. V was trimmed by 3 bases and J by 3 bases, leaving 8 bases between them. Original handling: Amplification from reference gene primers served as the basis for estimated nucleated cell counts. Some clones are missing from TCRdb's copy, which holds only in-frame ones; the method was immunoSEQ multiplex PCR. D and trimming were read from the DNA, whereas the V and J calls and clone size are those reported in that table. The sample records 140,000 or so clones, about 80% being singletons. The data are from a study of blood T cell repertoires in COVID-19. Turning to the study itself: Spain, Italy and the United States supplied samples that represented acute and convalescent COVID-19. Sources were T cells, B-cell-depleted T cells, or PBMCs; the material itself was cDNA or gDNA.

This TCR derives from an older man who had recovered from COVID-19. The material sequenced was peripheral blood. The chain carries TRBV14 and TRBJ2-2, with D tentatively TRBD2 (5 bases). Here the CDR3 DNA reads TGTGCCAGCAGCCAGGACTTATACACCGGGGAGCTGTTTTTT. Encoded protein: CASSQDLYTGELFF.